Shown below are 21 T cell receptor beta chains from a single sample sequenced in a study of blood T cell repertoires in COVID-19. Sequencing used immunoSEQ multiplex PCR; TCRdb keeps in-frame clones, though not all of them. The table lists over 70,000 clones, about four fifths of them singletons, with 18% in the top ten. Sample: peripheral blood. The origin of the receptors is a man between 65 and 80 years old who had recovered from COVID-19.

The CDR3 region is CASSMDSFSEAFF. DNA of the CDR3: TGTGCCAGTAGTATGGACTCTTTCTCTGAAGCTTTCTTT. V usage is TRBV19 and J usage is TRBJ1-1, with D hard to call. The CDR3 has 13 amino acids. The germline gives CDR1 LNHDA, CDR2 SQIVND (reference sequence). V lost 3 bases, J lost 6 bases, and 11 bases lay in between.

The V gene is TRBV11-2, the J gene TRBJ2-5, with a tentative D call TRBD2 (5 bases). The CDR3 length is 15 residues. CDR1 is SGHAT and CDR2 is FQNNGV in the germline V gene. V lost 6 bases and J lost 2, with 16 bases in between. CDR3 coding DNA: TGTGCCAGCAGTACCGGGGTGTTGACACAAGAGACCCAGTACTTC. Translated: CASSTGVLTQETQYF.

The chain carries TRBV6-5 and TRBJ2-1; TRBD2 matches 10 bases. V dropped 2 bases and J dropped 2; count of bases not matched to a gene: 3. This CDR3 spans 16 amino acids. Germline V gene sequence: CDR1 MNHEY, CDR2 SVGAGI. The DNA of the CDR3 is TGTGCCAGCAGTTACCCTAGCGGGGGAACCTACAATGAGCAGTTCTTC. Its translation: CASSYPSGGTYNEQFF.

This clone was counted a single time. The V and J genes are TRBV27 and TRBJ1-4; 11 bases line up with TRBD1. The germline V gene encodes CDR1 MNHEY and CDR2 SMNVEV (reference sequence). The CDR3 consists of 16 residues. V lost 4 bases and J lost 8; bases outside the gene matches: 9. The CDR3 DNA is TGTGCCAGCAGTTCAGCAGAGGACAGGGGGCAAGAAAAACTGTTTTTT. Its translation: CASSSAEDRGQEKLFF.

The chain employs TRBV7-9 and TRBJ2-1; the match to TRBD2 covers 9 bases. Germline loops: CDR1 SEHNR, CDR2 FQNEAQ (reference sequence). This CDR3 region has 17 residues. The J segment lost 0 bases and the V segment lost 3 bases, leaving 6 bases of the junction unmatched. DNA of the CDR3: TGTGCCAGCAGCTTGAACCTAGCGGGGAGCTCCTACAATGAGCAGTTCTTC. It codes for CASSLNLAGSSYNEQFF.

The chain is built from TRBV29-1 and TRBJ1-1; maybe TRBD1 (6 bases). The CDR3 extends over 13 amino acids. The V gene's germline CDR1 is SQVTM and CDR2 ANQGSEA. V dropped 4 bases and J dropped 4 bases, with 13 bases sitting between them. The CDR3 coding sequence is TGCAGCGTTGTGGGGGCTGGGGGCACTGAAGCTTTCTTT. Encoded protein: CSVVGAGGTEAFF.

This clone was detected a few times. The chain combines TRBV5-1 with TRBJ1-1; a possible D gene is TRBD1 (6 bases). The length of the CDR3 is 15 residues. The germline V gene has CDR1 SGHRS and CDR2 YFSETQ. V dropped 0 bases and J dropped 1 base, with 10 bases sitting between them. Here the CDR3 reads CASSLGGGENTEAFF. The CDR3 bases are TGCGCCAGCAGCTTGGGAGGGGGTGAGAACACTGAAGCTTTCTTT.

The chain couples TRBV9 to TRBJ1-2; TRBD1 matches at 8 bases. Germline CDR1 and CDR2: SGDLS and YYNGEE. The CDR3 length is 15 residues. Germline trimming cut 3 bases from V and 2 bases from J; bases unmatched to any gene: 6. This chain's CDR3 is CASSETGAENYGYTF. DNA for the CDR3: TGTGCCAGCAGCGAGACAGGGGCGGAGAACTATGGCTACACCTTC.

The chain joins TRBV5-1 to TRBJ2-7, with 11 bases identical to TRBD1. The ends lost 0 bases at V and 5 bases at J; junction bases unmatched: 4. The CDR3 covers 15 residues. CDR1 and CDR2 (germline): SGHRS, YFSETQ. For the CDR3, the DNA is TGCGCCAGCAGCTTGGAGGGACAGGGGGTCCACGAGCAGTACTTC. It translates to CASSLEGQGVHEQYF.

The V call is TRBV3-1 (or the pseudogene TRBV3-2), the J call TRBJ2-1, with D perhaps TRBD2 (5 bases). Trimming removed 5 bases from V and 12 bases from J, with 29 bases in between. In germline, CDR1 is LGHDT, CDR2 YNNKEL (reference sequence). The CDR3 totals 17 residues. The CDR3: CASSETRGSPGFSAQFF. In DNA form, the CDR3 reads TGTGCCAGCAGCGAAACACGCGGGTCCCCCGGCTTTAGCGCGCAGTTCTTC.

The chain links TRBV7-2 to TRBJ2-2; 11 positions agree with TRBD1. Unmatched junction bases numbered 7, after V lost 5 bases and J lost 5 bases. The length of the CDR3 is 16 residues. Germline V gene lookup returns CDR1 SGHTA and CDR2 FQGNSA. Here the CDR3 reads CASSQGQGAWTGELFF. In DNA form, the CDR3 reads TGTGCCAGCAGCCAAGGACAGGGGGCGTGGACCGGGGAGCTGTTTTTT.

This clone was detected once. The chain carries TRBV19 and TRBJ2-1; the match to TRBD2 covers 13 bases. There are 15 residues in the CDR3. CDR1 is LNHDA and CDR2 is SQIVND in the germline V gene (reference sequence). V dropped 4 bases and J dropped 8; count of bases not matched to a gene: 5. CDR3 DNA: TGTGCCAGTAGTAGGACTAGCGGGAGATGGTATGAGCAGTTCTTC. Its translation: CASSRTSGRWYEQFF.

The chain recombines TRBV5-8 with TRBJ1-6; 8 bases map to TRBD1. The CDR3 has 16 residues. V shed 2 bases and J 11 bases; nucleotides not matched to a gene: 12. Germline V gives CDR1 SGHTS, CDR2 YDEGEE. The CDR3 reads CASSFSGTGGAAPLHF. The DNA for the CDR3 is TGTGCCAGCAGCTTTTCGGGGACAGGCGGGGCGGCACCCCTCCACTTT.

This clone was counted between two and nine times. V gene TRBV6-2 or TRBV6-3 combines with J gene TRBJ1-6; no definite D call. The V and J ends lost 4 bases and 7 bases respectively, with 14 bases between them. The CDR3 totals 15 residues. Germline CDR1 MNHEY, CDR2 SVGEGT. In DNA form, the CDR3 reads TGTGCCAGCAGTTGGAGTGGTCAAGGAAATTCACCCCTCCACTTT. As protein: CASSWSGQGNSPLHF.

The CDR3 coding sequence is TGTGCCAGCAGCGTAGCAACACCGGGACAGGGTTCGAAGACTGAAGCTTTCTTT. It yields the protein CASSVATPGQGSKTEAFF. The gene calls are TRBV9 and TRBJ1-1; TRBD1 matches at 9 bases. Trimming at V came to 0 bases and at J to 5 bases, leaving 14 bases not matched to a gene. The CDR3 spans 18 residues. Germline V CDR1 and CDR2: SGDLS, YYNGEE.

The chain employs TRBV4-1 and TRBJ1-1, with 8 bases matching TRBD1. This CDR3 comprises 15 residues. The J segment lost 1 base and the V segment lost 2 bases, leaving 3 bases of the junction unmatched. CDR1 and CDR2 from the germline V gene are MGHRA and YSYEKL. The CDR3 region has the DNA TGCGCCAGCAGCCAACAGGGGGCGGCGAACACTGAAGCTTTCTTT. Its protein product is CASSQQGAANTEAFF.

The chain employs TRBV11-2 and TRBJ2-3, with D possibly TRBD2 on 6 matching bases. CDR1 and CDR2 (germline): SGHAT, FQNNGV. There are 14 residues in the CDR3. Deletions cut 3 bases from V and 8 bases from J, with 15 bases between. CDR3 protein: CASSFNPGEGTQYF. CDR3 nucleotides: TGTGCCAGCAGCTTCAACCCGGGAGAGGGTACGCAGTATTTT. The entire variable domain, with the rest obtained from reference TRBV11-2 and TRBJ2-3, is as follows: EAGVAQSPRYKIIEKRQSVAFWCNPISGHATLYWYQQILGQGPKLLIQFQNNGVVDDSQLPKDRFSAERLKGVDSTLKIQPAKLEDSAVYLCASSFNPGEGTQYFGPGTRLTVL.

The CDR3 DNA follows: TGCAGTGCGTGGACAGTATATGGCTACACCTTC. Protein product: CSAWTVYGYTF. V usage is TRBV20-1 and J usage is TRBJ1-2; D perhaps matches TRBD1 (6 bases). The CDR3 spans 11 residues. Per germline, CDR1 DFQATT and CDR2 SNEGSKA (reference sequence). Trimming pared 6 bases from V and 5 bases from J, leaving 10 bases between.

V usage is TRBV10-3 and J usage is TRBJ1-1; 7 nucleotides align to TRBD1. V trimming: 5 bases; J trimming: 0 bases; junction bases outside the gene matches: 3. CDR1 is ENHRY, CDR2 SYGVKD, per germline. The CDR3 totals 14 residues. CDR3 amino acids: CAISRDSMNTEAFF. CDR3 DNA: TGTGCCATCAGTAGGGACAGCATGAACACTGAAGCTTTCTTT.

The chain joins TRBV7-2 to TRBJ1-2; a possible D gene is TRBD1 (6 bases). The CDR3 has 13 residues. Per the germline V gene, CDR1 is SGHTA and CDR2 is FQGNSA. Trimming left V 7 bases short and J 5 bases short, with 14 bases between. CDR3 loop: CASTPGQGYGYTF. The CDR3 DNA reads as TGTGCCAGCACCCCAGGGCAGGGGTATGGCTACACCTTC.

The chain employs TRBV19 and TRBJ2-5; D gene ambiguous. The CDR3 contains 14 residues. CDR1 LNHDA and CDR2 SQIVND come from the germline V gene (reference sequence). V dropped 2 bases and J dropped 0 bases, with 7 bases sitting between them. The DNA for the CDR3 is TGTGCCAGTAGTATAAGCAGGAACCAAGAGACCCAGTACTTC. Protein sequence: CASSISRNQETQYF.